The 17 T cell receptor beta chains below all came from one sample that was sequenced in a study of early T cells in non-severe SARS-CoV-2 infection. A single record per CDR3 protein comes from TCRdb applying MiXCR to the 5' RACE reads. The sample consists of 90,000 to 120,000 distinct CDR3 sequences, approximately 12% of them appearing once. The specimen sequenced was whole blood. The receptors here all came from an adult who was a healthcare worker with PCR-confirmed SARS-CoV-2 infection or an uninfected control (not recorded which).

At least ten counts were recorded for this clonotype. The genes are TRBV29-1 and TRBJ2-1; TRBD2 might be the D (5 bases). Trimming shortened V by 4 bases and J by 10 bases, and 17 bases separated the two germline ends. From germline, CDR1 is SQVTM and CDR2 ANQGSEA. CDR3 length: 13 amino acids. CDR3 loop: CSVGQRARREQFF. CDR3 bases: TGCAGCGTTGGCCAGAGGGCCCGCCGGGAGCAGTTCTTC.

This clonotype was picked up a small number of times. The rearrangement joins TRBV6-2 or TRBV6-3 to TRBJ1-5; 7 nucleotides line up with TRBD1. V gave up 6 bases and J gave up 4 bases; unmatched junction bases: 6. CDR1 is MNHEY, CDR2 SVGEGT, per germline. The CDR3 consists of 14 residues. The chain's CDR3 is CASRRDRANQPQHF. The CDR3 bases are TGTGCCAGCAGGCGCGACAGGGCTAATCAGCCCCAGCATTTT.

In this sample, this clonotype turned up many times. The V call is TRBV12-3 or TRBV12-4, the J call TRBJ1-2; weak D call: TRBD1 (5 bases). Between the trimmed V and J ends, which lost 3 bases and 4 bases, there was a span of 9 bases. This CDR3 region has 13 residues. DNA for the CDR3: TGTGCCAGCAGTTTGGGGGTATCCTATGGCTACACCTTC. As protein: CASSLGVSYGYTF.

The table lists this clonotype with many counts. V and J are TRBV12-3 or TRBV12-4 and TRBJ2-1; 8 bases line up with TRBD2. The trim removed 5 bases at V and 9 bases at J, leaving 6 bases unmatched. The CDR3 sequence is 13 residues long. The CDR3 protein is CASSPLAVPEQFF. CDR3 DNA: TGTGCCAGCAGTCCACTAGCGGTCCCTGAGCAGTTCTTC.

The rearrangement joins TRBV9 to TRBJ1-1; D remains unclear. V was cut by 0 bases and J by 3 bases, with 12 bases left in between. The CDR3 totals 15 residues. Germline CDR1 is SGDLS and CDR2 is YYNGEE. The DNA of the CDR3 is TGTGCCAGCAGCGTAGGTGGCACTGAGGACACTGAAGCTTTCTTT. Translation: CASSVGGTEDTEAFF.

This clonotype was seen repeatedly, ten times or more. This sequence joins TRBV6-6 and TRBJ2-1; D uncertain. The germline gives CDR1 MNHNY, CDR2 SVGAGI (reference sequence). Trimming removed 4 bases from V and 7 bases from J, with 5 bases in between. The CDR3 is made up of 11 amino acids. This CDR3 is CASSSLNEQFF. For the CDR3, the DNA is TGTGCCAGCAGTTCGTTAAATGAGCAGTTCTTC.

The chain joins TRBV6-2 or TRBV6-3 to TRBJ2-1, with 9 bases lining up with TRBD2. This CDR3 spans 15 amino acids. CDR1 and CDR2 from the germline V gene are MNHEY and SVGEGT. V lost 10 bases to trimming and J lost 10 bases; unmatched junction nucleotides: 17. CDR3 residues: CATRGGLAHIREQFF. CDR3 nucleotide sequence: TGTGCCACGAGGGGGGGACTAGCTCATATCAGAGAGCAGTTCTTC.

This clonotype has a handful of counts. V is TRBV27 and J is TRBJ2-7; a weak D match, TRBD1 (5 bases). The CDR3 extends over 13 amino acids. Trimming pared 3 bases from V and 7 bases from J, leaving 13 bases between. CDR1 MNHEY and CDR2 SMNVEV come from the germline V gene (reference sequence). The CDR3: CASSFGAPGEQYF. In DNA, the CDR3 is TGTGCCAGCAGTTTTGGGGCTCCCGGGGAGCAGTACTTC.

This clonotype has more than one count but fewer than ten. CDR3 in DNA: TGTGCCAGCAGTTTACAAGACTACGAGCAGTACTTC. Encoded protein: CASSLQDYEQYF. The chain uses TRBV28 and TRBJ2-7; no reliable D call. Trimming stripped 2 bases from V and 3 bases from J, with 5 bases between. CDR1 and CDR2 (germline): MDHEN, SYDVKM. The CDR3 contains 12 residues. The full variable domain, its missing parts supplied by reference TRBV28 and TRBJ2-7, is DVKVTQSSRYLVKRTGEKVFLECVQDMDHENMFWYRQDPGLGLRLIYFSYDVKMKEKGDIPEGYSVSREKKERFSLILESASTNQTSMYLCASSLQDYEQYFGPGTRLTVT.

This rearrangement joins TRBV5-1 to TRBJ2-1; weak D call: TRBD2 (5 bases). The CDR3 length is 15 residues. The V gene's germline CDR1 is SGHRS and CDR2 YFSETQ. V was pared by 6 bases and J by 0 bases, with 13 bases between. Here the CDR3 DNA reads TGCGCCAGCAATAATGACGGAGGCTCCTACAATGAGCAGTTCTTC. Its translation: CASNNDGGSYNEQFF. The whole variable domain, filled in from reference TRBV5-1 and TRBJ2-1, reads KAGVTQTPRYLIKTRGQQVTLSCSPISGHRSVSWYQQTPGQGLQFLFEYFSETQRNKGNFPGRFSGRQFSNSRSEMNVSTLELGDSALYLCASNNDGGSYNEQFFGPGTRLTVL.

In its sample, this clonotype was seen many times. The chain uses TRBV4-1 and TRBJ2-3; 9 bases line up with TRBD2. The germline gives CDR1 MGHRA, CDR2 YSYEKL. Trimming removed 3 bases from V and 6 bases from J; junction bases left unmatched: 10. The CDR3 runs to 16 residues. For the CDR3, the DNA is TGCGCCAGCAGCCATCCCCTAGCGGGAAAAGCCGATACGCAGTATTTT. Protein sequence: CASSHPLAGKADTQYF.

This clonotype was detected a few times. The chain employs TRBV6-1 and TRBJ1-1, with D perhaps matching TRBD1 (6 bases). Germline CDR1 and CDR2: MNHNS and SASEGT. With 8 bases removed from V and 4 bases from J, the gap between germline ends came to 17 bases. CDR3 length equals 14 residues. The CDR3 protein is CASLTGGASTEAFF. In DNA form, the CDR3 reads TGTGCCAGCCTGACAGGAGGGGCGAGCACTGAAGCTTTCTTT.

The genes are TRBV4-1 and TRBJ2-7; D may correspond to TRBD1 or TRBD2 (5 bases each). Trimming shortened V by 2 bases and J by 3 bases, and 11 bases separated the two germline ends. The CDR3 has 14 residues. Germline CDR1 MGHRA, CDR2 YSYEKL. The CDR3 nucleotides are TGCGCCAGCAGCCAATCCGGGACGAGCTACGAGCAGTACTTC. As protein: CASSQSGTSYEQYF.

In its sample, this clonotype was seen many times. This chain uses TRBV7-8 with TRBJ2-2, with 14 bases aligning to TRBD2. The CDR3 spans 19 residues. The trim removed 5 bases at V and 4 bases at J, leaving 12 bases unmatched. Germline lookup yields CDR1 SGHVS and CDR2 FQNEAQ. CDR3 in amino acids: CASSQRLAGGMLGTGELFF. CDR3 nucleotide sequence: TGTGCCAGCAGCCAAAGACTAGCGGGAGGGATGTTGGGCACCGGGGAGCTGTTTTTT.

This clonotype was observed a few times. The chain combines TRBV19 with TRBJ2-7, with D tentatively TRBD1 (6 bases). The CDR3 has 11 amino acids. Trimming pared 9 bases from V and 4 bases from J, leaving 10 bases between. Germline V gene data show CDR1 as LNHDA and CDR2 as SQIVND (reference sequence). CDR3 protein: CARTGPYEQYF. In DNA form, the CDR3 reads TGTGCCAGGACAGGACCTTACGAGCAGTACTTC.

The chain has TRBV4-1 and TRBJ2-7, with D hard to call. The CDR3 runs to 13 residues. Germline loops: CDR1 MGHRA, CDR2 YSYEKL. The V and J ends lost 0 bases and 0 bases respectively, with 3 bases between them. The CDR3 sequence is CASSQDYSYEQYF. CDR3 DNA: TGCGCCAGCAGCCAAGACTACTCCTACGAGCAGTACTTC.

The chain carries TRBV5-4 and TRBJ2-1; D uncertain. CDR1 and CDR2 (germline): SGHNT, YYREEE (reference sequence). Deletions cut 2 bases from V and 8 bases from J, with 8 bases between. This CDR3 has 12 amino acids. The CDR3 protein is CASSFRFDEQFF. The CDR3 region has the DNA TGTGCCAGCAGCTTTAGGTTCGATGAGCAGTTCTTC. Full variable domain (missing parts from reference TRBV5-4 and TRBJ2-1): ETGVTQSPTHLIKTRGQQVTLRCSSQSGHNTVSWYQQALGQGPQFIFQYYREEENGRGNFPPRFSGLQFPNYSSELNVNALELDDSALYLCASSFRFDEQFFGPGTRLTVL.